This T cell receptor beta chain was captured in a study of monozygotic twins with inflammatory bowel disease. Whole-study results and caveats: Lower TCRbeta diversity (inverse Simpson) was seen in IBD patients than in healthy co-twins.

A word on this clonotype: Its antigen is undetermined.

The CDR3 consists of 14 residues. The germline V gene encodes CDR1 SGHRS and CDR2 YFSETQ. TCRdb reworked the 5' RACE reads into one entry per CDR3 protein, no DNA. This table lists fewer than 200,000 distinct CDR3 sequences. The material sequenced was blood. This clonotype was obtained from a human donor with ulcerative colitis or Crohn's disease, or a healthy co-twin of an affected twin (not recorded which). This sequence joins TRBV5-1 and TRBJ2-7; TCRdb reports TRBD2, a call that lacks DNA to check it against. The CDR3 loop is CASSLSSQANEQYF.